The entry that follows covers one T cell receptor beta chain sequence. Its antigen is still unknown. No base qualities exist here, and no much larger clone lies one base off it. Within the sample, other DNA sequences also encode this same CDR3. This sample is drawn from a study of cytomegalovirus exposure and HLA in healthy donors (dated by TCRdb to between 2016 and 2019). Turning to the overall study: An earlier analysis of some 500 of the donors reported more than 250 Gb of sequence data and 100 million to 140 million unique TCR beta sequences from about 180 million T cells. Roughly 300 gigabases of sequencing data and around 90 million unique TCR sequences made up an early release that covered roughly 670 HLA-typed donors. Of the approximately 400 genotyped donors, 81% fell in the genetic ancestry cluster associated with self-reported Caucasian donors. The aim of the study was to test whether cataloging public T cell receptors could identify signatures of past pathogen exposure. Using immunosequencing, the study profiled T cell repertoires from some 670 subjects and related those repertoires to cytomegalovirus serostatus. Besides the first cohort of roughly 700 subjects, a separate validation cohort made up of 120 different subjects was used. To predict cytomegalovirus infection status, the study combined high-throughput TCR immunosequencing, statistical association of individual TCRs with disease status, and machine learning. A later analysis re-examined previously published TCR beta repertoires from several hundred donors and added high-resolution HLA genotyping to investigate patterns of TCR occurrence. Rather than drawing on any new phenotypic data, the later analysis identified candidate immune exposures from TCR beta sequences and the way those sequences occurred across donors. To decide whether each TCR beta V gene segment behaved as functional or pseudogenic, an earlier analysis of several hundred of the donors relied on high-throughput TCR beta sequencing. Donor age, sex, ethnicity and CMV serostatus were collected together with the repertoire data. A later genetic analysis took genome-wide SNP genotypes for about 55% of the roughly 670 donors and used that subset as a discovery cohort. All discovery cohort repertoires had been generated on a single sequencing platform. HLA typing covered class I and class II loci at four-digit resolution. The number of typed donors differed by locus: about 629-630 for A, B, C, DRB1 and DQB1; approximately 530 for DQA1; 606 for DPA1; and about 450 for DPB1. Four to six DR-DQ haplotypes were handled as single units for association and clustering, since linkage in the cohort was strong. Across about 370 genotyped donors of the cohort, an average of about 240,000 unique TCR beta nucleotide sequences per donor were sequenced, and roughly 17% of those sequences were non-productive.

The cohort was made up of approximately 670 healthy bone marrow donors. At the time of sampling, all cohort members were nominally healthy, though unrecorded immune exposures were likely present. The donor was CMV seropositive and was included in the group of almost 300 seropositive cohort members. A peripheral blood sample was provided by each donor, and peripheral blood mononuclear cells were used for TCR beta sequencing. The Qiagen DNeasy Blood Extraction Kit was used to extract genomic DNA from the blood cell samples. The CDR3 measures 13 amino acids from cysteine to phenylalanine. Only the CDR3 region is kept as DNA, spanning 39 bases read in frame from base 1. The germline V gene (reference sequence) provides CDR1 MNHEY and CDR2 SMNVEV. The trim is 6 bases for V and 3 bases for J, with a gap of 11 bases between the germline ends. Library preparation used the immunoSEQ multiplex PCR assay. For the multiplex PCR, a mixture combining 60 forward primers for TCR Vbeta segments and 13 reverse primers for TCR Jbeta segments was used. A multiplex PCR assay on genomic DNA amplified the CDR3 region of rearranged TCR beta genes. The amplified TCR beta libraries were sequenced on the Illumina HiSeq System as 87-base-pair reads. The paper's processing steps were these. In a later analysis, tens of millions of unique TCR beta chains were counted across the approximately 640 repertoires, and roughly 9.9 million of these chains were shared by at least two donors. Raw reads were error-corrected and collapsed into unique sequences with a nearest-neighbor algorithm that merged closely related sequences to remove PCR and sequencing errors. V, D and J gene segments were assigned by aligning CDR3 sequences to IMGT reference sequences. Each retained sequence needed at least a six-nucleotide match to both a V gene segment and a J gene segment. A rearrangement counted as productive if the CDR3 had no stop codons and remained in frame with V and J, and every other rearrangement counted as non-productive. Following IMGT convention, CDR3 was defined as the stretch from the second conserved V-encoded cysteine up to the conserved J-encoded phenylalanine. The earlier analysis of about 610 of the donors excluded sequences that lacked an unambiguous match to a single V gene segment. In an earlier analysis of some 590 of the donors, a V segment was called functional when productive rearrangements were above 56.7%, and segregating when the standard deviation between donors exceeded 5%. A statistical classification framework was developed to diagnose cytomegalovirus status using the catalog of TCR beta chain sequences. A later analysis assigned V and J genes by comparing TCR nucleotide sequences with IMGT/GENE-DB human TR gene sequences. Using the TCRdist pipeline, a later analysis assigned CDR3 sequences along with most-parsimonious VDJ recombination scenarios. In a later analysis, each TCR beta chain was defined by its CDR3 amino acid sequence together with its V-gene family, and reads without a unique V-gene family were excluded. To address suspected cross-contamination and a sequencing artifact, a later analysis removed 450 to 700 highly shared, low-generation-probability nucleotide sequences. In a later analysis, a clonal expansion index was calculated for each public chain from normalized within-repertoire ranks of inferred template counts. In a later analysis, generation probabilities were computed with a VDJ recombination model fitted to out-of-frame rearrangements, and the resulting probabilities were checked against IGoR. In a later analysis, TCR-TCR, TCR-HLA and TCR-CMV co-occurrence was scored with hypergeometric tests, and a repertoire-size bias correction was applied to TCR pairs. A later analysis estimated false discovery rates by permuting HLA or CMV assignments 20 times. A later analysis grouped co-occurring TCRs with DBSCAN, adding TCRdist sequence similarity when clustering within HLA-allele-positive subsets. Co-occurrence clustering excluded repertoires with fewer than 30,000 or more than 120,000 public chains, plus five with anomalous nucleotide sharing. Here the immuneACCESS table is served through TCRdb, limited to in-frame sequences with V and J called. Missing clones are a known gap in these copies; in checked studies unresolved V genes cover under half, and the rest lacks a known reason. V, J and clone size reflect that table, while D and trimming were determined from the DNA. The sample table holds 150,000 to 200,000 clones, of which roughly three quarters were seen once. The ten biggest clones cover over 2% of the sample.

Results the study describes overall, beyond this receptor: The presence/absence analyses assumed that sequencing depth was roughly uniform across donors, and that assumption may not be true. CMV serostatus was the only immune exposure information available for the cohort. In this cohort, only TCR beta chains were sequenced, and detectable features were limited by the absence of alpha or paired-chain data. The study gave a list of over 150 TCR beta chains associated with cytomegalovirus. Roughly 15 rarely observed V segments, including chromosome 9 orphons, were excluded from the earlier analysis of a few hundred of the donors because counts were too low. A later genetic analysis associated a missense DCLRE1C variant with V-gene and J-gene trimming of TCR beta chains, and an independent cohort replicated the association. Several of the top co-occurrence clusters appeared to be linked to parvovirus B19, influenza, CMV and Epstein-Barr virus, according to a later analysis. It was suggested by the authors that the approach could potentially be generalized to other disease states and immunological phenotypes. Correlated functional status among segregating V segments might be attributable to linkage disequilibrium, but an unknown experimental factor could not be ruled out. The 87-base-pair reads could not distinguish some IMGT-functional V segments, including TRBV6-2 and TRBV6-3, so those segments were excluded. At a false discovery rate of 0.05, a later analysis linked around 15,000 TCR beta sequences to specific HLA alleles. According to a later analysis, TCR association rates differed among HLA loci, with DRB1 alleles showing the most associated TCRs and HLA-C alleles showing the fewest. Cytomegalovirus status was reported to be diagnosed by the classifier with high specificity and sensitivity in both the original and validation cohorts. An earlier analysis of around 600 of the donors showed that most TCR beta V segments appeared in productive rearrangements either about 90% or about 30% of the time, which broadly matched IMGT annotations. Because some donors lacked HLA typing at each locus, the association tests relied only on the typed subset. Compared with equally common non-associated chains, HLA-associated TCR beta chains in a later analysis were more clonally expanded and had lower generation probabilities. A cluster of highly shared sequence variants was judged likely to be a technical artifact of the sequencing pipeline. Assigning TCR associations to individual alleles was difficult when HLA alleles, especially DR and DQ, strongly co-occurred. Across donors, most TCR sequences were observed very rarely, whereas some public TCRs were present in many individuals. A further reported finding was that TCR beta sequences accurately predicted the HLA-A and HLA-B alleles for most subjects in the first cohort. According to a later genetic analysis, donors in an Asian-associated ancestry cluster had fewer N-insertions in productive TCRs than the roughly 670-donor mean. According to a later analysis, most CMV-associated TCR beta chains appeared to be HLA-restricted, and the HLA associations seemed to be driven largely by CMV exposure. A few of the identified cytomegalovirus-associated TCR beta chains were confirmed in vitro to be specific for cytomegalovirus antigens.

The source is a woman aged 30 to 39 in good health and CMV-seropositive. The sequence joins TRBV27 to TRBJ1-2; possibly the D gene is TRBD1, per 6 matching bases. Sequences were obtained from PBMCs. Here is the DNA: TGTGCCAGCAGACCGGACAGTTACTATGGCTACACCTTC. Its translation is CASRPDSYYGYTF.